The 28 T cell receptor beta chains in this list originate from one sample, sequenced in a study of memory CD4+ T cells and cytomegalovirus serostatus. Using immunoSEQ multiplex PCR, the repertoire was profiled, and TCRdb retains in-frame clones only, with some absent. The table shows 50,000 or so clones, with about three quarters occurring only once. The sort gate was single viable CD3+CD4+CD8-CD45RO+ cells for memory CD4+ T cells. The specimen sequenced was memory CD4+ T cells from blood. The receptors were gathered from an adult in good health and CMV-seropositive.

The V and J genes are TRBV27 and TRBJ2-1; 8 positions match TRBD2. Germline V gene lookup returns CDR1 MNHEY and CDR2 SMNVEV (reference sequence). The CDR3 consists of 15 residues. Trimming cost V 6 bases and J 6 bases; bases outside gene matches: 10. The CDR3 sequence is CASSASGGILNEQFF. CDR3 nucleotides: TGTGCCAGCAGCGCGAGCGGGGGAATTCTCAATGAGCAGTTCTTC.

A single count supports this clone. The CDR3 DNA reads TGTGCCAGCTCACCAAGGGGGACAGGGACCCAGCCCCAGCATTTT. Translating gives CASSPRGTGTQPQHF. V usage is TRBV18 and J usage is TRBJ1-5, with 9 nucleotides matching TRBD1. The CDR3 has 15 residues. V lost 2 bases, J lost 7 bases, and 6 bases stayed unmatched. The V gene's germline CDR1 is KGHSH and CDR2 LQKENI.

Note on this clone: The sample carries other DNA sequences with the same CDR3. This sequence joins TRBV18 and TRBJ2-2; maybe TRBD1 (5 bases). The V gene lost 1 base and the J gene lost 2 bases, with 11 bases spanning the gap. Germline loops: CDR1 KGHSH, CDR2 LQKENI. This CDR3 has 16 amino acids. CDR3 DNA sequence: TGTGCCAGCTCACCACAGGCAGGACAAAACACCGGGGAGCTGTTTTTT. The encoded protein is CASSPQAGQNTGELFF.

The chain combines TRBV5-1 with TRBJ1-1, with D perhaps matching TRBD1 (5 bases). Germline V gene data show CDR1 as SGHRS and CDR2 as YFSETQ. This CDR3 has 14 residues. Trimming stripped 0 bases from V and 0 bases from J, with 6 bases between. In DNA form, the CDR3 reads TGCGCCAGCAGCTTGGGGGGGTTGAACACTGAAGCTTTCTTT. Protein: CASSLGGLNTEAFF.

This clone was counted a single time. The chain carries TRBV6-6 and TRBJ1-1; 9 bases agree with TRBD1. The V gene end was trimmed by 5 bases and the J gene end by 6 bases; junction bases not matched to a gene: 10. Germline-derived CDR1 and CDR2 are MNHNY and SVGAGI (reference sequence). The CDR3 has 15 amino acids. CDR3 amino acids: CASSPPGTGRAEAFF. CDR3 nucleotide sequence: TGTGCCAGCAGTCCCCCCGGGACAGGGAGGGCTGAAGCTTTCTTT.

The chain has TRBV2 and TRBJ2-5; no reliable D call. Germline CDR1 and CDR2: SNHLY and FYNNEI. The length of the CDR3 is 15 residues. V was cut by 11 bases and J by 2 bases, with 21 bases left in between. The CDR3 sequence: CARARPRSAQETQYF. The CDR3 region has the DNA TGTGCCCGCGCCCGCCCGCGTAGTGCACAAGAGACCCAGTACTTC. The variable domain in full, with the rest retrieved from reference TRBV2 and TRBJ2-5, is EPEVTQTPSHQVTQMGQEVILRCVPISNHLYFYWYRQILGQKVEFLVSFYNNEISEKSEIFDDQFSVERPDGSNFTLKIRSTKLEDSAMYFCARARPRSAQETQYFGPGTRLLVL.

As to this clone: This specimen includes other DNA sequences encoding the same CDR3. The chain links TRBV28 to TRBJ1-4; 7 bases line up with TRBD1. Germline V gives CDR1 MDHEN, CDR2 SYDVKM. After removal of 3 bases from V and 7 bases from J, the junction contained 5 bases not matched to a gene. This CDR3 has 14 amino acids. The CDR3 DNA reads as TGTGCCAGCAGTTTTCTAGGGGGCGGTGAAAAACTGTTTTTT. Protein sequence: CASSFLGGGEKLFF.

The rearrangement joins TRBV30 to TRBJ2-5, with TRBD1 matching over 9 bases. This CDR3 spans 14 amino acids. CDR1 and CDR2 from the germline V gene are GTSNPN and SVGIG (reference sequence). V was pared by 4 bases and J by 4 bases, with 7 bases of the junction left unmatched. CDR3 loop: CAWTLDRGRETQYF. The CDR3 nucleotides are TGTGCCTGGACCCTCGACAGGGGGAGAGAGACCCAGTACTTC.

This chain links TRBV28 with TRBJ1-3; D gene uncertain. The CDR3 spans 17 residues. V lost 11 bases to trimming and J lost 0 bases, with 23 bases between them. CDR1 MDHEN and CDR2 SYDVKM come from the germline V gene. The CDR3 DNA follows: TGTGCCGTCCTTCCTCCGGGCCAGCTACTCTCTGGAAACACCATATATTTT. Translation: CAVLPPGQLLSGNTIYF.

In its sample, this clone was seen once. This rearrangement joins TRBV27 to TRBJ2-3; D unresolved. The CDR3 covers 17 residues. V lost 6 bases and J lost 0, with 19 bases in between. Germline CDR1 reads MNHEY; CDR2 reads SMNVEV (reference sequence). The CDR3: CASSRTSRATSTDTQYF. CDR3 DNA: TGTGCCAGCAGCCGCACCTCAAGAGCTACTAGCACAGATACGCAGTATTTT.

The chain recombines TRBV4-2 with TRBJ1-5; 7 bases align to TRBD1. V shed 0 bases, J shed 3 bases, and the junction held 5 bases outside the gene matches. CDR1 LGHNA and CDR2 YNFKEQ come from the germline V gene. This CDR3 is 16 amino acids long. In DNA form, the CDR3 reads TGTGCCAGCAGCCAAGAGCCACAGGGGAACAATCAGCCCCAGCATTTT. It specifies CASSQEPQGNNQPQHF.

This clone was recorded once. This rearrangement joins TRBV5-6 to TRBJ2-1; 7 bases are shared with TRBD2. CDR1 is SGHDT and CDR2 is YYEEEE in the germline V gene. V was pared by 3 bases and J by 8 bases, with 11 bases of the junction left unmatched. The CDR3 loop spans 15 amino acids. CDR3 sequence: CASSSLADRGDEQFF. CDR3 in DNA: TGTGCCAGCAGCTCTCTAGCGGACCGGGGGGATGAGCAGTTCTTC.

CDR3 protein: CASSRPPSYEQYF. In DNA, the CDR3 is TGTGCCAGCAGCCGACCGCCCTCCTACGAGCAGTACTTC. The rearrangement joins TRBV5-5 to TRBJ2-7, with D unresolved. The CDR3 has 13 residues. Trimming left V 4 bases short and J 0 bases short, with 8 bases between. The germline V gene encodes CDR1 SGHKS and CDR2 YYEKEE (reference sequence).

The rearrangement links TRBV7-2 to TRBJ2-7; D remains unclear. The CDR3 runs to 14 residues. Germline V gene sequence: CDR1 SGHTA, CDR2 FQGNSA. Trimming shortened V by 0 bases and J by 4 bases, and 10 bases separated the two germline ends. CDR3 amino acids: CASSLANRGYEQYF. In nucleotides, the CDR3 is TGTGCCAGCAGCTTAGCCAACAGAGGATACGAGCAGTACTTC.

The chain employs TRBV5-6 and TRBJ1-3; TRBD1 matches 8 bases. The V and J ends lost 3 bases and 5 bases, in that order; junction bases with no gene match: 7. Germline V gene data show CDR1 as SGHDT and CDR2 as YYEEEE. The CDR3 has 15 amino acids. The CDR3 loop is CASSSDRGSRNTIYF. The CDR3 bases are TGTGCCAGCAGCTCCGACAGGGGTTCAAGAAACACCATATATTTT. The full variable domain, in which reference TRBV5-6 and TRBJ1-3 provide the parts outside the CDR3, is DAGVTQSPTHLIKTRGQQVTLRCSPKSGHDTVSWYQQALGQGPQFIFQYYEEEERQRGNFPDRFSGHQFPNYSSELNVNALLLGDSALYLCASSSDRGSRNTIYFGEGSWLTVV.

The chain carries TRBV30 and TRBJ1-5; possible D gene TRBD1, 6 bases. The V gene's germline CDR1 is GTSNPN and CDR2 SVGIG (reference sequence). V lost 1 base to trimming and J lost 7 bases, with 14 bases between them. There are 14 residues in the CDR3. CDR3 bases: TGTGCCTGGAGTGGAGAAGGGGGTGGGCAGCCCCAGCATTTT. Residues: CAWSGEGGGQPQHF.

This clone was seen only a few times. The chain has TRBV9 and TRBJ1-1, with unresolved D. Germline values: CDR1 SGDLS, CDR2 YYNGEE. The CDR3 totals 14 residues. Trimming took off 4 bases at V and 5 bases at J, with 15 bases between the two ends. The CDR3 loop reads CASSFSVAKTEAFF. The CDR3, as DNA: TGTGCCAGCAGCTTTAGTGTGGCAAAGACTGAAGCTTTCTTT.

The CDR3 loop is CASSQAQQTYGYTF. Here the CDR3 DNA reads TGTGCCAGCAGCCAAGCACAACAGACATATGGCTACACCTTC. V is TRBV14 and J is TRBJ1-2; D not resolved. V shed 1 base and J shed 5 bases, with 11 bases lying between them. The CDR3 covers 14 residues. Germline CDR1 SGHDN, CDR2 FVKESK.

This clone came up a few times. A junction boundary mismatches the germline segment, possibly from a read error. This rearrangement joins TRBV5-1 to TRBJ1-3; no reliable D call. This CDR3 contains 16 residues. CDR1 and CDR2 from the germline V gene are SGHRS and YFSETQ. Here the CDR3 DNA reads TGCGCCAGCAGGTTGGGTCTAGCGGTCTCAGGAAACACCATATATTTT. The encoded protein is CASRLGLAVSGNTIYF.

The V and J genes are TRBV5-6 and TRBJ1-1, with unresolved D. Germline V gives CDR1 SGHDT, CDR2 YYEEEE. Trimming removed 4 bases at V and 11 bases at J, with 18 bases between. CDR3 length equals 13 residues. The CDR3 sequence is CASSPVGIDTAFF. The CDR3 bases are TGTGCCAGCAGCCCCGTCGGTATCGATACGGCTTTCTTT.

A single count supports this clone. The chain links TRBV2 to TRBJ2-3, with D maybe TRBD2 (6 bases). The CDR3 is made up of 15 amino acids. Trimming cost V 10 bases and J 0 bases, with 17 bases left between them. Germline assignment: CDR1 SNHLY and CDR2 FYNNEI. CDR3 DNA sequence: TGTGCCACCTCCACTAGCCGAACTAGCACAGATACGCAGTATTTT. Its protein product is CATSTSRTSTDTQYF.

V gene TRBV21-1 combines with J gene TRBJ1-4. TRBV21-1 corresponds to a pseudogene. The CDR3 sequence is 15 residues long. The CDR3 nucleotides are TGTGCCAGCGGCCGAGGGCTGGGGCATGGTGAAAAACTGTTTTTT. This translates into CASGRGLGHGEKLFF.

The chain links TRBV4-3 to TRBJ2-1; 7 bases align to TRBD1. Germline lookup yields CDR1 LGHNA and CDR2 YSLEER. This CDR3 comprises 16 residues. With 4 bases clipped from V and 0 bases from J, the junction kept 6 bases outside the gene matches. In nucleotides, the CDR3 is TGCGCCAGCAGCCGAAGACAGGGAAGCTCCTACAATGAGCAGTTCTTC. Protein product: CASSRRQGSSYNEQFF.

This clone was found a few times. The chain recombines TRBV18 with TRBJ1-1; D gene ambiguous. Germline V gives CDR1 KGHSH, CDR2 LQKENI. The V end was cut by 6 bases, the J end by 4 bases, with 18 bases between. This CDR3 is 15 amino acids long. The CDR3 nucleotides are TGTGCCAGCTCGCCCGGCAGGTCAGGACTCACTGAAGCTTTCTTT. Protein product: CASSPGRSGLTEAFF.

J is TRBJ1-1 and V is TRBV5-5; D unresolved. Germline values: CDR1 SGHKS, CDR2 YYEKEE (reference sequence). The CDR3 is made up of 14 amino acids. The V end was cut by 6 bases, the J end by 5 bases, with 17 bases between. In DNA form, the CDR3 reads TGTGCCAGCACCACCGGGAGCTTAAAAACTGAAGCTTTCTTT. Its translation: CASTTGSLKTEAFF. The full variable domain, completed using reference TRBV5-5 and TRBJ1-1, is DAGVTQSPTHLIKTRGQQVTLRCSPISGHKSVSWYQQVLGQGPQFIFQYYEKEERGRGNFPDRFSARQFPNYSSELNVNALLLGDSALYLCASTTGSLKTEAFFGQGTRLTVV.

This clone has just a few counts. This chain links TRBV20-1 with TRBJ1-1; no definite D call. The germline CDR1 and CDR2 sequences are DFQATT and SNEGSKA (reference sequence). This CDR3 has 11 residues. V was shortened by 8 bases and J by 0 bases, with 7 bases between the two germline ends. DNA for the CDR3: TGCAGTCCCGTTATGAACACTGAAGCTTTCTTT. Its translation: CSPVMNTEAFF.

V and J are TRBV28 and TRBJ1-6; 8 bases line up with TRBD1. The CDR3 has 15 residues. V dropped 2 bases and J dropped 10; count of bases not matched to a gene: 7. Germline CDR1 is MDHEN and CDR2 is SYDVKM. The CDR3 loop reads CASSLGRQGRSPLHF. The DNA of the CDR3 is TGTGCCAGCAGTTTAGGCCGACAGGGGAGATCACCCCTCCACTTT.

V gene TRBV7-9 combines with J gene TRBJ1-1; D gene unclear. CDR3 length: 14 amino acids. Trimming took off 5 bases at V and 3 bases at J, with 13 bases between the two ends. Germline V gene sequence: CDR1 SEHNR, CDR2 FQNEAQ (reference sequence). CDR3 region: CASSPSRSDTEAFF. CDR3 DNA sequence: TGTGCCAGCAGCCCATCCCGATCGGACACTGAAGCTTTCTTT. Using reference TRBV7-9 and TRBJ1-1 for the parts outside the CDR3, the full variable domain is DTGVSQNPRHKITKRGQNVTFRCDPISEHNRLYWYRQTLGQGPEFLTYFQNEAQLEKSRLLSDRFSAERPKGSFSTLEIQRTEQGDSAMYLCASSPSRSDTEAFFGQGTRLTVV.